The table lists the clone carrying this T cell receptor (beta chain) with a few counts. These data come from a study of quantifying T cell responses using KT2 cells. Study details: RNA was reverse transcribed with TCR alpha and beta constant-region primers.

J gave up 10 bases and V 1 base, and 28 bases lay outside the gene matches. The CDR3 spans 20 residues. From germline, CDR1 is DFQATT and CDR2 SNEGSKA (reference sequence). Each cDNA got a UMI-containing oligo ligated at its 3' end. An equimolar mix of RC1.1 and RC1.2 primed the beta chain across TRBC1 and TRBC2. TCRdb reanalysed the UMI-ligation and nested PCR reads using MiXCR and keeps one entry per CDR3 protein. The table has some 33,000 distinct CDR3 sequences, about 9.4% seen once; the top ten hold about 9.5%. Sequencing was done on a sample of PBMCs spiked with cells of the T cell clone KT2. This receptor was identified in a human donor. The chain combines TRBV20-1 with TRBJ2-3; 8 bases match TRBD2. CDR3 amino acids: CSARVRGGRRTYPPRLAQYF. The CDR3 bases are TGCAGTGCTAGAGTCCGGGGGGGCCGAAGAACCTATCCACCAAGGCTGGCGCAGTATTTT.